This T cell receptor (beta chain) was documented in a study of blood T cell repertoires in COVID-19. About the research overall: The United States, Italy and Spain supplied acute and convalescent COVID-19 samples. T cells, B-cell-depleted T cells, or PBMCs supplied cDNA or gDNA.

Followed longitudinally, the Seattle patients had been enrolled during active infection. Trimming removed 6 bases at V and 6 bases at J, with 21 bases between. Germline V gene lookup returns CDR1 SEHNR and CDR2 FQNEAQ (reference sequence). The CDR3 totals 16 residues. Some clones are missing from TCRdb's copy, which holds only in-frame ones; the method was immunoSEQ multiplex PCR. In the table there are tens of thousands of clones, roughly nine tenths of which are singletons. The TCR sequence derives from a woman of 80 years or more with COVID-19, enrolled during active disease. The chain uses TRBV7-9 and TRBJ2-1, with D perhaps TRBD2 (5 bases). Sequencing was carried out using peripheral blood. CDR3: CASSLGRGAASNEQFF. Written as DNA, the CDR3 is TGTGCCAGCAGTTTGGGGAGAGGCGCCGCTTCCAATGAGCAGTTCTTC.